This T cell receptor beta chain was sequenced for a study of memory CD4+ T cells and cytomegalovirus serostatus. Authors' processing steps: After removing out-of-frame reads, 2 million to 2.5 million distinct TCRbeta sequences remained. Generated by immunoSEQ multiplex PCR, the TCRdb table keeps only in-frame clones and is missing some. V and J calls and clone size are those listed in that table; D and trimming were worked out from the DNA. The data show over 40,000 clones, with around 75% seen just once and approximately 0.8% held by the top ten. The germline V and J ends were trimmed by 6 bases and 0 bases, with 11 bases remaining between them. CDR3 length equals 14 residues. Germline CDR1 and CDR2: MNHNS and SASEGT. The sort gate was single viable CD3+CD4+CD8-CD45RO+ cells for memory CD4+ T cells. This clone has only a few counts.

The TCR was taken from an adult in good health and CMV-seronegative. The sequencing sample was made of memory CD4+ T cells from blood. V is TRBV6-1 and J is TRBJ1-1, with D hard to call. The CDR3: CASSLPTLNTEAFF. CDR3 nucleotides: TGTGCCAGCAGCCTACCTACATTGAACACTGAAGCTTTCTTT.